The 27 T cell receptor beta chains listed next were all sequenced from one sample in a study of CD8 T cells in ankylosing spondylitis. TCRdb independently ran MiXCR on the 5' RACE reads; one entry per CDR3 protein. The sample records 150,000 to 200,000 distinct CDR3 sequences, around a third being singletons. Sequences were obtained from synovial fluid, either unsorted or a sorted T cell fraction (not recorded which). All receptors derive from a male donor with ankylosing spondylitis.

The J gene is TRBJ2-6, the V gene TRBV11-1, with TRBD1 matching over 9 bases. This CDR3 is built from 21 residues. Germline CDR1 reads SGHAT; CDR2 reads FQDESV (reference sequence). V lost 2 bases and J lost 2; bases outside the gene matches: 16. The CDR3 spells CASSLLIGTGSFGAGANVLTF. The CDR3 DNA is TGTGCCAGCAGCTTACTTATCGGGACAGGGAGTTTTGGTGCTGGGGCCAACGTCCTGACTTTC.

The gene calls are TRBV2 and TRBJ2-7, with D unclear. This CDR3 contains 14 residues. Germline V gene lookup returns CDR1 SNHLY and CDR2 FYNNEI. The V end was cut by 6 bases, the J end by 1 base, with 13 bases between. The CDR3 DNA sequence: TGTGCCAGCAGAAGTGTTTTACGGTCCTACGAGCAGTACTTC. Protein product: CASRSVLRSYEQYF.

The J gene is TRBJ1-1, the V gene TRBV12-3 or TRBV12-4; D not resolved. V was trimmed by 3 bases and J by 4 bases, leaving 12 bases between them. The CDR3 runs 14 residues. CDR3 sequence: CASSLASWGTEAFF. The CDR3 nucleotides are TGTGCCAGCAGTTTGGCCTCTTGGGGCACTGAAGCTTTCTTT.

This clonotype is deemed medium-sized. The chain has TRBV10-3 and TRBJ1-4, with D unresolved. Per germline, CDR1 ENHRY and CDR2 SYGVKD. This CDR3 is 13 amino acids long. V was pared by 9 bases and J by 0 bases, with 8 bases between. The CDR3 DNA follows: TGTGCCATATCCATGGCAACTAATGAAAAACTGTTTTTT. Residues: CAISMATNEKLFF.

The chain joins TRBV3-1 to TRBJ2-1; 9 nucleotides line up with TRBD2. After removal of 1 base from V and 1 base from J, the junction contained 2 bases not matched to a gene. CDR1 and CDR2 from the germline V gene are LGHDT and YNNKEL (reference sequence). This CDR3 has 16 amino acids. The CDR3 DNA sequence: TGTGCCAGCAGCCAAGCCCTAGCGGGGTCCTACAATGAGCAGTTCTTC. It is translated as CASSQALAGSYNEQFF.

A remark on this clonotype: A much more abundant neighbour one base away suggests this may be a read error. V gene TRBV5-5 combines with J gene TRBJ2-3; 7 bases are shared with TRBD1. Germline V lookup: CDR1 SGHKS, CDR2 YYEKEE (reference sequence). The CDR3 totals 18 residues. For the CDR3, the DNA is TGTGCCAGCAGCTTGCTTTCATGGGACAGACCTTTTGGAGATACGCTGTATTTT. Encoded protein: CASSLLSWDRPFGDTLYF.

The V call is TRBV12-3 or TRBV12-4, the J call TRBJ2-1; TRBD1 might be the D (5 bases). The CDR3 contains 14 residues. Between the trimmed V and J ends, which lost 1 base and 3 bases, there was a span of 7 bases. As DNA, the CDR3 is TGTGCCAGCAGTTTAGACAGGCGCTACAATGAGCAGTTCTTC. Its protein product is CASSLDRRYNEQFF.

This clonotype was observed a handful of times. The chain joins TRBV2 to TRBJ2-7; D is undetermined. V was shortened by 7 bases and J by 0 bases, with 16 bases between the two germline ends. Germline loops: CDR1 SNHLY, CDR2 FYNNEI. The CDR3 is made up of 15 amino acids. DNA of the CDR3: TGTGCCAGCACGACGTCCGCGGCTAGCTCCTACGAGCAGTACTTC. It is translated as CASTTSAASSYEQYF.

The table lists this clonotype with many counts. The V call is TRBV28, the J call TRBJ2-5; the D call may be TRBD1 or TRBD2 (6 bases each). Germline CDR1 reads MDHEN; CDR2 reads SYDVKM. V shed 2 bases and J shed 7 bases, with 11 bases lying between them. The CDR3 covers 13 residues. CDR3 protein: CASSLQQGGTQYF. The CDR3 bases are TGTGCCAGCAGTTTACAACAGGGAGGGACCCAGTACTTC.

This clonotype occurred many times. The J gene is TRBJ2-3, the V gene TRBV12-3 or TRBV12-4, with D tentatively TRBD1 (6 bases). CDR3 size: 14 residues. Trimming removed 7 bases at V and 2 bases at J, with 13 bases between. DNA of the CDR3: TGTGCCAGCACCTACGGACAGAACACAGATACGCAGTATTTT. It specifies CASTYGQNTDTQYF.

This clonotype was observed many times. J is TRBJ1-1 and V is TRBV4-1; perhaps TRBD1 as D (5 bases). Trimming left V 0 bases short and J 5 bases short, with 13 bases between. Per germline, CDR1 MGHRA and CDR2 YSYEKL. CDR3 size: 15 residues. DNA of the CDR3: TGCGCCAGCAGCCAAGAATACAGTCGGGGGACTGAAGCTTTCTTT. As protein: CASSQEYSRGTEAFF.

The CDR3 coding sequence is TGTGCCAGCAGGAAGCTCCTCAATCAGCCCCAGCATTTT. Protein sequence: CASRKLLNQPQHF. The chain joins TRBV12-3 or TRBV12-4 to TRBJ1-5; D call uncertain. The V and J ends lost 6 bases and 3 bases respectively, with 9 bases between them. This CDR3 has 13 residues.

The CDR3: CASSQEAAGRTQYF. CDR3 nucleotides: TGTGCCAGCAGCCAAGAGGCAGCGGGGAGGACCCAGTACTTC. J is TRBJ2-5 and V is TRBV3-1; TRBD2 aligns across 7 bases. V gave up 0 bases and J gave up 7 bases; unmatched junction bases: 5. The CDR3 is made up of 14 amino acids. Germline values: CDR1 LGHDT, CDR2 YNNKEL (reference sequence).

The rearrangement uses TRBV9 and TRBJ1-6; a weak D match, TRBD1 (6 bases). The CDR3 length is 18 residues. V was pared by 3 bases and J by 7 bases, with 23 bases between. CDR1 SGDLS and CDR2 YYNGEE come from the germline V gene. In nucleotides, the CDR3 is TGTGCCAGCAGCGCAGCAAGTTATCAGGGGTTCGGCAATTCACCCCTCCACTTT. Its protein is CASSAASYQGFGNSPLHF.

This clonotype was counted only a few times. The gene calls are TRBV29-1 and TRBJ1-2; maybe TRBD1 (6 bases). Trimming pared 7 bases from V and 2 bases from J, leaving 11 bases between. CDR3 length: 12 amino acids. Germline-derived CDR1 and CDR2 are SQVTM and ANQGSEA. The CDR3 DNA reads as TGCAGCGGTCGGACAGACAACTATGGCTACACCTTC. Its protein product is CSGRTDNYGYTF. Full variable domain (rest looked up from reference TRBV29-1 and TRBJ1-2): SAVISQKPSRDICQRGTSLTIQCQVDSQVTMMFWYRQQPGQSLTLIATANQGSEATYESGFVIDKFPISRPNLTFSTLTVSNMSPEDSSIYLCSGRTDNYGYTFGSGTRLTVV.

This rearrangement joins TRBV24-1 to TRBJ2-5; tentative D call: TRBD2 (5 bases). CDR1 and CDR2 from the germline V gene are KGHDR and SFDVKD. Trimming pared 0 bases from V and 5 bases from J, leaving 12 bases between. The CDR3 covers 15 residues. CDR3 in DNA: TGTGCCACCAGTGATTTGCAACTCGGGGAGGAGACCCAGTACTTC. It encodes CATSDLQLGEETQYF.

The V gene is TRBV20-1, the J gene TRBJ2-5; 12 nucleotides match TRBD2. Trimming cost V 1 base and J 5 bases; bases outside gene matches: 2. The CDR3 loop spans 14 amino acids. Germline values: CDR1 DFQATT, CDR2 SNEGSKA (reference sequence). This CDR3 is CSARATSGSETQYF. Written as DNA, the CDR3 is TGCAGTGCTAGAGCGACTAGCGGGAGTGAGACCCAGTACTTC.

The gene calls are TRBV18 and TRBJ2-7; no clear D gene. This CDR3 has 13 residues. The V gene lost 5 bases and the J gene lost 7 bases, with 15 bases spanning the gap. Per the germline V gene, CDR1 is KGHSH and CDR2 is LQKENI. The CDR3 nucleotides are TGTGCCAGCTCAGCCGGGCCAACCGCGGAGCAGTACTTC. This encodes CASSAGPTAEQYF.

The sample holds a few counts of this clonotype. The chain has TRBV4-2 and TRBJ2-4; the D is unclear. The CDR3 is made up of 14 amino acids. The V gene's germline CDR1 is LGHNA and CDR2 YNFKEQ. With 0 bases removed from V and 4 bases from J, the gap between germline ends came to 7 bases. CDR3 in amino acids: CASSQDSQKNIQYF. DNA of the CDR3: TGTGCCAGCAGCCAAGACTCGCAGAAAAACATTCAGTACTTC.

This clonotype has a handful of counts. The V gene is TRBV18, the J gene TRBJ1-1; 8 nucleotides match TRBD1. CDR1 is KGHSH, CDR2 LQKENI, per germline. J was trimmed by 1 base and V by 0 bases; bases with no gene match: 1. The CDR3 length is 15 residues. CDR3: CASSPPGQANTEAFF. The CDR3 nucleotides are TGTGCCAGCTCACCACCGGGACAGGCGAACACTGAAGCTTTCTTT.

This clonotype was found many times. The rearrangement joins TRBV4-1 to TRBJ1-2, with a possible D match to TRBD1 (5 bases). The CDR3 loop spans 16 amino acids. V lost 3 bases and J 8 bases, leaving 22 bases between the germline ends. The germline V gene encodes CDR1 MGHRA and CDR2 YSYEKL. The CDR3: CASSQGGAGTQAGYTF. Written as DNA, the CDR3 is TGCGCCAGCAGCCAGGGGGGAGCCGGGACTCAAGCGGGCTACACCTTC.

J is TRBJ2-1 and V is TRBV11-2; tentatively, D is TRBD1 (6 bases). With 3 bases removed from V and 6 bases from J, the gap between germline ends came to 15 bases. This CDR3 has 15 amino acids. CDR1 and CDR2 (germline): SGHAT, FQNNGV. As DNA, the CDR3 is TGTGCCAGCAGCTTTGGACAGACCAAGATCAATGAGCAGTTCTTC. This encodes CASSFGQTKINEQFF.

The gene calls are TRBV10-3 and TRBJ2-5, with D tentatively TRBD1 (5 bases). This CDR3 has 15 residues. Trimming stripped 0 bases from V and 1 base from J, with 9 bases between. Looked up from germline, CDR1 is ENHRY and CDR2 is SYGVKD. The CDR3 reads CAISESLDSQETQYF. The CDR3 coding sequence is TGTGCCATCAGTGAGTCGTTAGACAGCCAAGAGACCCAGTACTTC.

The CDR3 nucleotides are TGTGCCAGCAGCCAAAGCACCCCTGGGGATGAAAAACTGTTTTTT. The encoded protein is CASSQSTPGDEKLFF. This chain uses TRBV4-2 with TRBJ1-4, with D unresolved. The CDR3 consists of 15 residues. Deletions cut 2 bases from V and 6 bases from J, with 13 bases between. Germline-derived CDR1 and CDR2 are LGHNA and YNFKEQ.

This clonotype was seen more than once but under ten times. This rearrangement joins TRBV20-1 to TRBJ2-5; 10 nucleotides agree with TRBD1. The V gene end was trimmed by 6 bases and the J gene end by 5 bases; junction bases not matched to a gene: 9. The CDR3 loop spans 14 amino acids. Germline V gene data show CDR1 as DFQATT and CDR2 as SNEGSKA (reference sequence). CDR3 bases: TGCAGTGCCCAAGGGACAGGGGTAATCGAGACCCAGTACTTC. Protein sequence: CSAQGTGVIETQYF.

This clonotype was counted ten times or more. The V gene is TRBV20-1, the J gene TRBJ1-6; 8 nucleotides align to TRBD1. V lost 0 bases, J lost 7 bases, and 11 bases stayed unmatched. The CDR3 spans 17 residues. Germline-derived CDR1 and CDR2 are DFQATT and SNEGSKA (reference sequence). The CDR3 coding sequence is TGCAGTGCTAGAGATGGGCGGACAGGGCTTCAGAATTCACCCCTCCACTTT. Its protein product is CSARDGRTGLQNSPLHF.

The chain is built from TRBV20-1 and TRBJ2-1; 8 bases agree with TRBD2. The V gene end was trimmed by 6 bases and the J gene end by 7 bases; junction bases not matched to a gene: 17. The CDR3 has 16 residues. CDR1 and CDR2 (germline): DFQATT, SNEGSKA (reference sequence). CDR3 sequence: CSARLGRLAGMNEQFF. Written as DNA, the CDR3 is TGCAGTGCCCGCCTTGGAAGGCTAGCGGGCATGAATGAGCAGTTCTTC.